This passage covers 18 T cell receptor beta chains from one sample sequenced in a study of cytomegalovirus exposure and HLA in healthy donors. The PCR employed 60 Vbeta primers together with 13 Jbeta primers. Profiling relied on immunoSEQ multiplex PCR, and the TCRdb table lists in-frame clones only, not all of them. Found here are 75,000 to 90,000 clones, approximately 79% of them singletons; the top ten hold around an eighth. The specimen sequenced was PBMCs. The receptors here all came from a human donor in good health.

CDR3 nucleotides: TGTGCTAGTGGGAAACAGGGTTTCACAGATACGCAGTATTTT. It yields the protein CASGKQGFTDTQYF. V and J are TRBV12-5 and TRBJ2-3, with D tentatively TRBD1 (6 bases). The CDR3 is 14 residues long. The V gene lost 6 bases and the J gene lost 2 bases, with 12 bases spanning the gap. Germline CDR1 is LGHNT and CDR2 is FRNRAP.

The chain carries TRBV5-1 and TRBJ2-5; 9 bases align to TRBD1. The CDR3 length is 15 residues. Germline V lookup: CDR1 SGHRS, CDR2 YFSETQ. V lost 3 bases and J lost 3; bases outside the gene matches: 6. The CDR3 spells CASSSWTGVEETQYF. CDR3 DNA sequence: TGCGCCAGCAGCTCATGGACAGGGGTGGAAGAGACCCAGTACTTC.

The chain joins TRBV5-1 to TRBJ1-6; unclear D gene. The V gene lost 0 bases and the J gene lost 4 bases, with 11 bases spanning the gap. This CDR3 comprises 16 residues. Germline values: CDR1 SGHRS, CDR2 YFSETQ. In DNA form, the CDR3 reads TGCGCCAGCAGCTTGGGAGGTTCCGTTTATAATTCACCCCTCCACTTT. Its protein is CASSLGGSVYNSPLHF.

The chain joins TRBV15 to TRBJ1-1; D not certain. V was cut by 1 base and J by 12 bases, with 15 bases left in between. CDR3 length: 13 residues. Germline V gives CDR1 LNHNV, CDR2 YYDKDF (reference sequence). CDR3 sequence (DNA): TGTGCCACCAGCAGAGGACTCGAGTTCAGCACTTTCTTT. This sequence encodes CATSRGLEFSTFF.

On this clone: At one boundary the junction diverges from the germline segment, which might be a read error. The genes are TRBV7-9 and TRBJ1-1, with D maybe TRBD1 (6 bases). The CDR3 length is 14 residues. Germline CDR1 reads SEHNR; CDR2 reads FQNEAQ (reference sequence). The CDR3 region is CSSSLWDTGTEAFF. DNA for the CDR3: TGTTCCAGCAGCTTATGGGACACTGGAACTGAAGCTTTCTTT.

The V and J genes are TRBV5-6 and TRBJ2-7, with 8 bases aligning to TRBD2. CDR1 is SGHDT, CDR2 YYEEEE, per germline. This CDR3 has 13 amino acids. V trimming: 3 bases; J trimming: 9 bases; junction bases outside the gene matches: 8. The CDR3 here is CASSWRTSPGQYF. CDR3 bases: TGTGCCAGCAGCTGGAGGACTAGCCCCGGGCAGTACTTC.

This clone is a singleton in its sample. The chain is built from TRBV27 and TRBJ2-3, with TRBD2 matching 7 bases. After removal of 7 bases from V and 0 bases from J, the junction contained 10 bases not matched to a gene. This CDR3 region has 16 residues. CDR1 is MNHEY, CDR2 SMNVEV, per germline (reference sequence). DNA of the CDR3: TGTGCCAGCAAAAGTCTAGCGGCGTATAGCACAGATACGCAGTATTTT. It yields the protein CASKSLAAYSTDTQYF.

The chain is built from TRBV7-6 and TRBJ2-5; perhaps TRBD1 as D (6 bases). The CDR3 spans 13 residues. Deletions cut 5 bases from V and 7 bases from J, with 14 bases between. Germline V gene sequence: CDR1 SGHVS, CDR2 FNYEAQ. The CDR3 DNA sequence: TGTGCCAGCAGCGATCAGGGGTGGGGGACCCAGTACTTC. Encoded protein: CASSDQGWGTQYF.

This clone was seen only once. This sequence joins TRBV2 and TRBJ1-6, with D uncertain. Germline V gene data show CDR1 as SNHLY and CDR2 as FYNNEI. The length of the CDR3 is 16 residues. V gave up 7 bases and J gave up 5 bases, with 18 bases separating them. The chain's CDR3 is CASTGGTLANNSPLHF. The CDR3 nucleotides read TGTGCCAGCACCGGAGGAACCCTTGCCAATAATTCACCCCTCCACTTT. Using reference TRBV2 and TRBJ1-6 for the parts outside the CDR3, the full variable domain is EPEVTQTPSHQVTQMGQEVILRCVPISNHLYFYWYRQILGQKVEFLVSFYNNEISEKSEIFDDQFSVERPDGSNFTLKIRSTKLEDSAMYFCASTGGTLANNSPLHFGNGTRLTVT.

This clone has only a few counts. The chain joins TRBV5-4 to TRBJ1-2, with 8 positions matching TRBD1. Looked up from germline, CDR1 is SGHNT and CDR2 is YYREEE (reference sequence). The V and J ends lost 5 bases and 8 bases, in that order; junction bases with no gene match: 11. The CDR3 covers 14 residues. This CDR3 reads CASRLLTGVDGYTF. The DNA of the CDR3 is TGTGCCAGCAGGCTCTTGACAGGGGTGGACGGCTACACCTTC.

The V gene is TRBV27, the J gene TRBJ1-4; 8 nucleotides match TRBD1. Germline CDR1 reads MNHEY; CDR2 reads SMNVEV (reference sequence). The V and J ends lost 0 bases and 1 base, in that order; junction bases with no gene match: 10. The CDR3 extends over 19 amino acids. CDR3 amino acids: CASSLSKTGAARTNEKLFF. DNA of the CDR3: TGTGCCAGCAGTTTATCGAAGACAGGGGCCGCCCGAACTAATGAAAAACTGTTTTTT.

This clone appeared a few times. This chain joins TRBV5-1 and TRBJ1-6; D ambiguous. The germline CDR1 and CDR2 sequences are SGHRS and YFSETQ. The CDR3 loop spans 13 amino acids. Trimming cost V 0 bases and J 11 bases, with 9 bases left between them. The CDR3 DNA reads as TGCGCCAGCAGCTTGGGGGAGGCAGCACCCCTCCACTTT. Protein: CASSLGEAAPLHF.

V is TRBV9 and J is TRBJ1-3, with TRBD1 as a possible D gene (5 bases). Germline CDR1 is SGDLS and CDR2 is YYNGEE. V was pared by 4 bases and J by 2 bases, with 13 bases between. The CDR3 spans 15 residues. The DNA of the CDR3 is TGTGCCAGCAGCATATCAGGGAATCCTGGAAACACCATATATTTT. This gives the protein CASSISGNPGNTIYF.

The chain employs TRBV18 and TRBJ2-1, with 10 positions matching TRBD1. This CDR3 has 14 residues. Germline V gene lookup returns CDR1 KGHSH and CDR2 LQKENI. V lost 3 bases and J lost 9; bases outside the gene matches: 5. CDR3 DNA sequence: TGTGCCAGCTCACCGGGACAGGGGAACAGTGAGCAGTTCTTC. Protein sequence: CASSPGQGNSEQFF. Variable domain in full (rest from reference TRBV18 and TRBJ2-1): NAGVMQNPRHLVRRRGQEARLRCSPMKGHSHVYWYRQLPEEGLKFMVYLQKENIIDESGMPKERFSAEFPKEGPSILRIQQVVRGDSAAYFCASSPGQGNSEQFFGPGTRLTVL.

The chain employs TRBV7-8 and TRBJ1-5, with 8 bases matching TRBD1. Germline V gene lookup returns CDR1 SGHVS and CDR2 FQNEAQ. V lost 3 bases to trimming and J lost 7 bases; unmatched junction nucleotides: 5. The CDR3 extends over 14 amino acids. The CDR3 protein is CASSLGQVGQPQHF. CDR3 coding DNA: TGTGCCAGCAGCTTGGGACAGGTCGGGCAGCCCCAGCATTTT.

The chain recombines TRBV5-1 with TRBJ2-1; 8 nucleotides match TRBD2. This CDR3 has 15 residues. V lost 3 bases to trimming and J lost 8 bases; unmatched junction nucleotides: 10. Germline V gene sequence: CDR1 SGHRS, CDR2 YFSETQ. The DNA of the CDR3 is TGCGCCAGCAGCTCCCTTGCGGGGGGCGAGGATGAGCAGTTCTTC. This sequence encodes CASSSLAGGEDEQFF.

The genes are TRBV19 and TRBJ1-5, with 7 nucleotides matching TRBD1. This CDR3 is 15 amino acids long. J gave up 7 bases and V 4 bases, and 10 bases lay outside the gene matches. CDR1 is LNHDA, CDR2 SQIVND, per germline (reference sequence). The CDR3 sequence is CASSTPRTGGQPQHF. The CDR3 coding sequence is TGTGCCAGTAGTACCCCTCGGACAGGCGGGCAGCCCCAGCATTTT.

V is TRBV5-6 and J is TRBJ1-5; a weak D match, TRBD1 (6 bases). CDR1 SGHDT and CDR2 YYEEEE come from the germline V gene. The CDR3 consists of 15 residues. The CDR3 DNA follows: TGTCCTCCGGTCGGGATAGTGGACAGAAATCAGCCCCAGCATTTT. This translates into CPPVGIVDRNQPQHF.